This T cell receptor (beta chain) is from a study of blood T cell repertoires in COVID-19 (TCRdb year 2020). Regarding the study in general: Collaborator samples came from the United States, Italy and Spain and covered acute and convalescent phases of COVID-19. The material from the prospective study consisted of cDNA or gDNA derived from T cells, B-cell-depleted T cells, or PBMCs. The dataset comprised deeply sampled blood TCRbeta repertoires from subjects exposed to, actively infected with, or recovered from COVID-19. The repertoires were released in a freely available public database meant as a resource for research on the immune response to SARS-CoV-2. Samples were obtained from the ongoing ImmuneRACE study (first 160 participants) and from about 1,300 subjects provided by 6 global collaborators. Nearly every sample came with metadata listing a de-identified subject ID, COVID-19 status, age in years and sex. Where HLA class I and class II types were available, the types were taken from metadata supplied by the sample provider, not from assay-based typing.

General study outcomes and caveats: The quantity of clinical and demographic metadata differed by source and by participant and was supplied without curation.

TCRbeta CDR3 regions were amplified from genomic DNA using the immunoSEQ Assay, a bias-controlled multiplex PCR. The paper's processing steps were these. Within the assay, amplification of reference gene primers was used to estimate how many nucleated cells each sample contained. Sequence reads were collapsed and filtered to measure the absolute abundance of every unique TCRbeta CDR3 rearrangement. Productive Simpson clonality was computed per sample as the square root of Simpson's diversity index over productive rearrangements. TCRdb limited this immuneACCESS table to in-frame rearrangements with V and J called. A share of clones is missing; checked studies link under half to unresolved V genes, and the rest is unexplained. V and J calls and clone size are given by that table; D and trimming were obtained from the DNA. The sample contains about 460,000 clones, about 85% of them found a single time. Under 9.5% of the sample comes from the top ten.

In the prospective study, participants were roughly 18 to 95 years old, resided in fewer than 25 geographic areas of the United States, and were enrolled through a virtual design. In the prospective study, cohorts were assigned on the basis of participant-reported clinical history obtained from a screening survey and a study questionnaire. Recovered participants in ImmuneRACE Cohort 3 were defined as having two consecutive negative NP/OP PCR tests, clearance from a healthcare professional, or resolution of symptoms. Each participant in the prospective study had whole blood, serum and a nasopharyngeal or oropharyngeal swab collected by mobile phlebotomists. Over a roughly 2-month period, participants in the prospective study had the option of providing additional blood draws and questionnaires. Prospective study blood samples were shipped either frozen or at room temperature before DNA extraction.

The CDR3, cysteine through phenylalanine, is 18 amino acids long. Only the CDR3 portion is preserved as DNA: 54 bases, with reading frame beginning at the first base. V is pared back by 1 base and J by 1 base, with 19 bases lying between the germline termini. Looking up the germline V gene yields CDR1 SGHTA and CDR2 FQGNSA. A remark on this clone: What this receptor recognizes is not known. No base quality values were provided; no much bigger clone lies one nucleotide off.

This sequence uses TRBV7-2 and TRBJ1-1, with the D gene not clear enough to name. The sequenced sample consisted of PBMCs or T cells enriched from blood (not recorded which). The TCR comes from a woman aged 60-75 years who had recovered from COVID-19. The nucleotide sequence is given as TGTGCCAGCAGCTTAGTAGGCAATCCGGGTGCCGCGAACACTGAAGCTTTCTTT. This encodes CASSLVGNPGAANTEAFF.